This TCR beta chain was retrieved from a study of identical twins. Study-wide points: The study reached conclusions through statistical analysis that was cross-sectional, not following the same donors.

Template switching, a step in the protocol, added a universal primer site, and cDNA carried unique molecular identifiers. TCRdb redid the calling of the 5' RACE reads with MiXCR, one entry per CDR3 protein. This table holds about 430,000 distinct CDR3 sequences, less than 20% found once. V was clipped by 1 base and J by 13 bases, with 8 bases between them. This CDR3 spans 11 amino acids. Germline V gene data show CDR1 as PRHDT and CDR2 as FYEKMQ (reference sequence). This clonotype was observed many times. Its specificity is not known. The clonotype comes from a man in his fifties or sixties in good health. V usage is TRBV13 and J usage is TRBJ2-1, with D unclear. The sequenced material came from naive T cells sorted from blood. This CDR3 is CASSLVDGQFF. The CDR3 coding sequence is TGTGCCAGCAGCTTAGTAGACGGTCAGTTCTTC.